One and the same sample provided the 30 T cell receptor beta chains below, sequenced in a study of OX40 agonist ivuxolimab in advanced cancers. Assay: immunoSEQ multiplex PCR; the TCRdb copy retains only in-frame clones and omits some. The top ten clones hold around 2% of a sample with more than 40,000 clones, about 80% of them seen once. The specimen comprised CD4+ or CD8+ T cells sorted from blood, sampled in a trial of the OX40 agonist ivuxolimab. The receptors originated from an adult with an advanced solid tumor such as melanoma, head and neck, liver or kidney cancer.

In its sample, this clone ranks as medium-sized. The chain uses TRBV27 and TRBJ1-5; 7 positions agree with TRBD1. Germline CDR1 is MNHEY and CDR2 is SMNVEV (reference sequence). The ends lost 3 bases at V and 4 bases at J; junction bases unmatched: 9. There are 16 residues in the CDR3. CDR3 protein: CASSFGAGGQNQPQHF. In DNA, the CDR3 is TGTGCCAGCAGTTTTGGCGCAGGGGGGCAGAATCAGCCCCAGCATTTT.

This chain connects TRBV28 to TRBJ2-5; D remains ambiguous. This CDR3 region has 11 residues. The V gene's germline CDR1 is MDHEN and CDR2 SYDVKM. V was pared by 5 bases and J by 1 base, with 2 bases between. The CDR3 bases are TGTGCCAGCAGTATCCAAGAGACCCAGTACTTC. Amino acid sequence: CASSIQETQYF.

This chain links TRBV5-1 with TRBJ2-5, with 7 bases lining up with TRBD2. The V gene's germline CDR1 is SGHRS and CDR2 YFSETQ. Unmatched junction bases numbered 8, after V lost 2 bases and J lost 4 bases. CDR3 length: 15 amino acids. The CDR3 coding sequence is TGCGCCAGCAGCTTAACGGGAGGTAATCGAGAGACCCAGTACTTC. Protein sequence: CASSLTGGNRETQYF.

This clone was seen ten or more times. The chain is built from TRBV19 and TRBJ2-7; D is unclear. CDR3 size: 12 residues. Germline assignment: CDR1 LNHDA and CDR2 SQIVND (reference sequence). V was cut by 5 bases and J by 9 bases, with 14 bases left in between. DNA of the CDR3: TGTGCCAGTAGTGATCAGTCTATGGTGCAGTACTTC. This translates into CASSDQSMVQYF. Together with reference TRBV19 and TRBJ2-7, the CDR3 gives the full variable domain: DGGITQSPKYLFRKEGQNVTLSCEQNLNHDAMYWYRQDPGQGLRLIYYSQIVNDFQKGDIAEGYSVSREKKESFPLTVTSAQKNPTAFYLCASSDQSMVQYFGPGTRLTVT.

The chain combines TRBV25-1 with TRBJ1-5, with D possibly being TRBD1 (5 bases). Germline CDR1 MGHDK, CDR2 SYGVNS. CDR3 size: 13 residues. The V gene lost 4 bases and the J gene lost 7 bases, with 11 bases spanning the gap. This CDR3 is CASSVGAGQPQHF. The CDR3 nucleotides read TGTGCCAGCAGTGTAGGGGCGGGACAGCCCCAGCATTTT.

The CDR3 here is CASSLQGHSGANVLTF. The CDR3 nucleotides read TGTGCCAGCAGTCTACAGGGTCACTCTGGGGCCAACGTCCTGACTTTC. The rearrangement joins TRBV14 to TRBJ2-6, with a possible D match to TRBD1 (6 bases). V was trimmed by 6 bases and J by 0 bases, leaving 12 bases between them. CDR1 and CDR2 (germline): SGHDN, FVKESK. The CDR3 runs to 16 residues.

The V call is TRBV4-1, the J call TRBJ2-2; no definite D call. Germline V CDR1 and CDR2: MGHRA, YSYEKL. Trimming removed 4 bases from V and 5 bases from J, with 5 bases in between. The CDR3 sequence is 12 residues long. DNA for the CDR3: TGCGCCAGCAGCCCCTCTACCGGGGAGCTGTTTTTT. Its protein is CASSPSTGELFF.

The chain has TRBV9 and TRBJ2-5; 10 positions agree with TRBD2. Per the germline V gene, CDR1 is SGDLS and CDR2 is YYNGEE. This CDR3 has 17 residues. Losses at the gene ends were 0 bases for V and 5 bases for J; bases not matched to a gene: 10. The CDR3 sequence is CASSVAESGRAVETQYF. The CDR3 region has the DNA TGTGCCAGCAGCGTAGCTGAAAGCGGGAGGGCCGTGGAGACCCAGTACTTC.

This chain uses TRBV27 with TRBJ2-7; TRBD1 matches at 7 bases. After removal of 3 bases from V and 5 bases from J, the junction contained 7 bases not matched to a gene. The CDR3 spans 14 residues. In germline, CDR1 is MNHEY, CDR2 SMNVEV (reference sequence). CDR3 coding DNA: TGTGCCAGCAGTTTGAAGGGGGCCATCGACGAGCAGTACTTC. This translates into CASSLKGAIDEQYF.

For the CDR3, the DNA is TGCGCCAGCAGCTTGGGACTAGGCAGGGACGAGCAGTACTTC. Amino acids: CASSLGLGRDEQYF. This chain connects TRBV5-1 to TRBJ2-7; a weak D match, TRBD2 (6 bases). V was shortened by 0 bases and J by 5 bases, with 12 bases between the two germline ends. Germline CDR1 is SGHRS and CDR2 is YFSETQ. This CDR3 has 14 residues.

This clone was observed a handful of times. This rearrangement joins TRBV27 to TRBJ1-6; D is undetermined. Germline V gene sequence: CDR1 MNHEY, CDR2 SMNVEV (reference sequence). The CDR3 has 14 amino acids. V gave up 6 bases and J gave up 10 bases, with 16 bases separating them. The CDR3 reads CASRPPGVGSPLHF. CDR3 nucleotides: TGTGCCAGCAGGCCCCCTGGGGTTGGGTCACCCCTCCACTTT.

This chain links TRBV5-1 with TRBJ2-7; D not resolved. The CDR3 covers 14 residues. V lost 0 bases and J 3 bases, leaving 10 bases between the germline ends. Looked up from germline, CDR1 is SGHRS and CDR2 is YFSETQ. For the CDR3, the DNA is TGCGCCAGCAGCTTGGAGGGCTCAAACTACGAGCAGTACTTC. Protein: CASSLEGSNYEQYF. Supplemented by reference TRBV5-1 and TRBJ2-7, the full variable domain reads KAGVTQTPRYLIKTRGQQVTLSCSPISGHRSVSWYQQTPGQGLQFLFEYFSETQRNKGNFPGRFSGRQFSNSRSEMNVSTLELGDSALYLCASSLEGSNYEQYFGPGTRLTVT.

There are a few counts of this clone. The CDR3 DNA is TGTGCCATCAGTGAGTCCTCTCTAGGCGGGAGGAATGAGCAGTTCTTC. This codes for CAISESSLGGRNEQFF. V and J are TRBV10-3 and TRBJ2-1; 8 bases fit TRBD2. The germline V gene has CDR1 ENHRY and CDR2 SYGVKD. V lost 0 bases and J lost 7; bases outside the gene matches: 8. The CDR3 consists of 16 residues.

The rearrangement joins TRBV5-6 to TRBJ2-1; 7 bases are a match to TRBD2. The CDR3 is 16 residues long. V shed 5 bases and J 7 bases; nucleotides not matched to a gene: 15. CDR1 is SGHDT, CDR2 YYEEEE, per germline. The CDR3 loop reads CASSPILAGVENEQFF. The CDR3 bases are TGTGCCAGCAGTCCTATCCTGGCGGGAGTTGAGAATGAGCAGTTCTTC.

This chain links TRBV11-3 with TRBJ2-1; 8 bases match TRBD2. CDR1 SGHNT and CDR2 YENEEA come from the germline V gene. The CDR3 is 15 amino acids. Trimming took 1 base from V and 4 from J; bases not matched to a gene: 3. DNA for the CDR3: TGTGCCAGCAGCTTAGTAGCGGGATCTTACAATGAGCAGTTCTTC. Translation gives CASSLVAGSYNEQFF.

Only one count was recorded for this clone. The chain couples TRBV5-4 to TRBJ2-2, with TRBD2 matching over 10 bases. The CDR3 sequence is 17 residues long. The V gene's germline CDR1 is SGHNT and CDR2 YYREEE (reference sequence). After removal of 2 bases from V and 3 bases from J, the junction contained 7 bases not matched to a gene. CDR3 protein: CASSFSGLAGDTGELFF. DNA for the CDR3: TGTGCCAGCAGCTTTTCCGGGCTAGCGGGGGACACCGGGGAGCTGTTTTTT.

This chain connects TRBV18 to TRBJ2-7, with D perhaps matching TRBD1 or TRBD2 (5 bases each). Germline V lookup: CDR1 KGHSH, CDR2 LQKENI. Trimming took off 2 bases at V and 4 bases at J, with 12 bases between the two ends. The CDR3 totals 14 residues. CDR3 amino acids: CASSPGTGSYEQYF. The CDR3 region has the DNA TGTGCCAGCTCACCAGGGACCGGATCTTACGAGCAGTACTTC.

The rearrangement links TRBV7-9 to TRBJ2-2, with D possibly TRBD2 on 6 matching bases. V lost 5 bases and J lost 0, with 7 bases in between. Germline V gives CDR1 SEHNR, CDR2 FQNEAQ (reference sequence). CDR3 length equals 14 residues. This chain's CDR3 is CASSRGANTGELFF. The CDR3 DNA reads TGTGCCAGCAGCCGCGGGGCGAACACCGGGGAGCTGTTTTTT.

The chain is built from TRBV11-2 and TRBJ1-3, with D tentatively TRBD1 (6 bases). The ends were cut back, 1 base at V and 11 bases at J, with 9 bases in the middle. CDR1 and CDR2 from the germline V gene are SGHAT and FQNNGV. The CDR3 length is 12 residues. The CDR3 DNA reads TGTGCCAGCAGCTTAGCGGGGGCATCCATATATTTT. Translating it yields CASSLAGASIYF.

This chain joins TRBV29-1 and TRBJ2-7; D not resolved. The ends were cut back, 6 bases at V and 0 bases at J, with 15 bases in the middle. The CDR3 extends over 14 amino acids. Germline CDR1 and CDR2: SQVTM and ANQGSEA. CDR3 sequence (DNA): TGCAGCGTCGAATCCCCGGTGGGCTCCTACGAGCAGTACTTC. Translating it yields CSVESPVGSYEQYF.

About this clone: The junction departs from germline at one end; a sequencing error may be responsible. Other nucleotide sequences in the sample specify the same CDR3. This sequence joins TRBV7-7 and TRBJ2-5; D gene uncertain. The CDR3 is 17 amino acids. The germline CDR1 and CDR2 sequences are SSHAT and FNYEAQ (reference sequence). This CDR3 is CASSLSPLTSYGETQYF. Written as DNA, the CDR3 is TGTGCTAGCAGCTTGAGCCCTCTGACATCGTATGGAGAGACCCAGTACTTC. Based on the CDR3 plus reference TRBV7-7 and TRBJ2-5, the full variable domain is GAGVSQSPRYKVTKRGQDVTLRCDPISSHATLYWYQQALGQGPEFLTYFNYEAQPDKSGLPSDRFSAERPEGSISTLTIQRTEQRDSAMYRCASSLSPLTSYGETQYFGPGTRLLVL.

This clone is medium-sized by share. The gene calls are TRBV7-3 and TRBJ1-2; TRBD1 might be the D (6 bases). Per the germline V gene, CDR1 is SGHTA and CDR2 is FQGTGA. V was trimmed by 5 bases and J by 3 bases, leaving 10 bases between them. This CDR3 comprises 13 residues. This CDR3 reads CASSPDRHYGYTF. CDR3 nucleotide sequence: TGTGCCAGCAGCCCAGACAGGCACTATGGCTACACCTTC.

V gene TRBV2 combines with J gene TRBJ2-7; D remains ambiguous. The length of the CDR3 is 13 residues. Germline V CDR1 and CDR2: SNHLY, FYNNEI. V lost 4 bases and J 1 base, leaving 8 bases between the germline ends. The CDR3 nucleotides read TGTGCCAGCAGTGCGACTCTATCCTACGAGCAGTACTTC. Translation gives CASSATLSYEQYF. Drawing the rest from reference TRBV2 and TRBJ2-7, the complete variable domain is EPEVTQTPSHQVTQMGQEVILRCVPISNHLYFYWYRQILGQKVEFLVSFYNNEISEKSEIFDDQFSVERPDGSNFTLKIRSTKLEDSAMYFCASSATLSYEQYFGPGTRLTVT.

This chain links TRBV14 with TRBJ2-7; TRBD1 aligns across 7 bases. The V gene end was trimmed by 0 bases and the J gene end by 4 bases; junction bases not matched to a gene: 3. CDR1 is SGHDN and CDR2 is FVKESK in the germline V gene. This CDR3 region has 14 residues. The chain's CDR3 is CASSQDRGWYEQYF. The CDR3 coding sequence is TGTGCCAGCAGCCAAGACAGGGGGTGGTACGAGCAGTACTTC.

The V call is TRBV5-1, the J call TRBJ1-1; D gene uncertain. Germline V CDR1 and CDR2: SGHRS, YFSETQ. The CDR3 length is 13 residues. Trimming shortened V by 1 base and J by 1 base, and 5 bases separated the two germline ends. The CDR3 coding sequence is TGCGCCAGCAGCTTGACGGCGAACACTGAAGCTTTCTTT. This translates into CASSLTANTEAFF. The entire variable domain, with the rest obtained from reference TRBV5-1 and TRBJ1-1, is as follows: KAGVTQTPRYLIKTRGQQVTLSCSPISGHRSVSWYQQTPGQGLQFLFEYFSETQRNKGNFPGRFSGRQFSNSRSEMNVSTLELGDSALYLCASSLTANTEAFFGQGTRLTVV.

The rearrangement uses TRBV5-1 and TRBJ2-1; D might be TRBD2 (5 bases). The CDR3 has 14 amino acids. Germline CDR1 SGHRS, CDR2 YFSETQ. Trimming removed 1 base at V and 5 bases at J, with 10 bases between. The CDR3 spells CASSLKSGNNEQFF. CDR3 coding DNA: TGCGCCAGCAGCTTGAAGAGCGGTAACAATGAGCAGTTCTTC.

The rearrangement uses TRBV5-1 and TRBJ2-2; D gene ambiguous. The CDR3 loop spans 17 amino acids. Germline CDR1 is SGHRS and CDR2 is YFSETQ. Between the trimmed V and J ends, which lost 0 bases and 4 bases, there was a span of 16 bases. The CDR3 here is CASSLEFSPRGTGELFF. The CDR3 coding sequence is TGCGCCAGCAGCTTGGAGTTTAGCCCTCGAGGCACCGGGGAGCTGTTTTTT.

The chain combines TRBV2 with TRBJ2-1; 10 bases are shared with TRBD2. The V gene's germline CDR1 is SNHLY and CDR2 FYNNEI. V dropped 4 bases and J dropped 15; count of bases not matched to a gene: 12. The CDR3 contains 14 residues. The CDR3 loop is CASSGPAGGPGTFF. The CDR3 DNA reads TGTGCCAGCAGTGGGCCAGCGGGAGGGCCGGGGACGTTCTTC. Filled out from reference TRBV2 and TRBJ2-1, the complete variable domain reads EPEVTQTPSHQVTQMGQEVILRCVPISNHLYFYWYRQILGQKVEFLVSFYNNEISEKSEIFDDQFSVERPDGSNFTLKIRSTKLEDSAMYFCASSGPAGGPGTFFGPGTRLTVL.

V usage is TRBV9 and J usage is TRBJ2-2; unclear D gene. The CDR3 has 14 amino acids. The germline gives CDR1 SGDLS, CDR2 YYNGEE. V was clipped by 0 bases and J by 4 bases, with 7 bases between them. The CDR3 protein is CASSVAAGTGELFF. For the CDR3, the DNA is TGTGCCAGCAGCGTAGCGGCCGGCACCGGGGAGCTGTTTTTT.

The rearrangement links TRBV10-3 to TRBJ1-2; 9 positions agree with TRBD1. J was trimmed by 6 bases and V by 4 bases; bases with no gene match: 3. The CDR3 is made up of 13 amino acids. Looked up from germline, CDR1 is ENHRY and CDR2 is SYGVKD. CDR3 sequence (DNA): TGTGCCATCAGTGCCGGGACAGGGAATGGCTACACCTTC. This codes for CAISAGTGNGYTF.